This TCR beta chain was obtained from a study of technical replicates of blood from a handful of donors (dated by TCRdb to 2015 to 2018). Libraries were constructed by the immunoSEQ multiplex PCR assay. TCRdb holds this immuneACCESS table with in-frame rearrangements only. Some clones are missing; in checked studies, unresolved V genes explain under half, and the rest has no known cause. The sample table records around 68,000 clones; 95% to 98% of these occur just once. 0.25% to 0.35% of the sample lies in the top ten. In regard to this clone: Its antigen specificity is not known. One base away there is no much larger clone; base qualities are not given.

CDR1 is given as SGDLS and CDR2 as YYNGEE, both from the germline V gene. Relative to germline, V is 0 bases shorter and J is 4 bases shorter, with 11 bases between their ends. Measured from the cysteine to the phenylalanine, the CDR3 is 15 residues long. Of all the DNA, just the CDR3 is kept, 45 bases in frame from base 1. The V gene is TRBV9 and the J gene is TRBJ1-5; tentative D gene TRBD1, with 5 bases matching. The sample was T cells isolated from PBMCs. The sequence was collected from a human donor in good health. The bases are TGTGCCAGCAGCGTAGACGACAGCTTAAATCAGCCCCAGCATTTT. This translates into CASSVDDSLNQPQHF. With all but the CDR3 taken from the reference TRBV9 and TRBJ1-5 genes, the full variable domain is: DSGVTQTPKHLITATGQRVTLRCSPRSGDLSVYWYQQSLDQGLQFLIQYYNGEERAKGNILERFSAQQFPDLHSELNLSSLELGDSALYFCASSVDDSLNQPQHFGDGTRLSIL.